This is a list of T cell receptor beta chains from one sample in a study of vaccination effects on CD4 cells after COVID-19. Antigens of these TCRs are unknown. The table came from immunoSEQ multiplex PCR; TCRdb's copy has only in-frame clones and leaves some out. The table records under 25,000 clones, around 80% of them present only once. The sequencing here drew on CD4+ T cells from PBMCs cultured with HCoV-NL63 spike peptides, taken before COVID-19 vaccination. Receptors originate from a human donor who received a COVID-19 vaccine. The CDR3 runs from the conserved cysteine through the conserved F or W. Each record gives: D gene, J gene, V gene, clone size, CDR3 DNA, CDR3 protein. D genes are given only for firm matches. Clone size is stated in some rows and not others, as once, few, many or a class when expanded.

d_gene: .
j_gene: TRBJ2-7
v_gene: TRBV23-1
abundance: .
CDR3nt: TGCGCCAGCAGTCAAAAGGTCAGCTACGAGCAGTACTTC
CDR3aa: CASSQKVSYEQYF

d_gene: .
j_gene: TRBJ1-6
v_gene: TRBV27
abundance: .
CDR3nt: TGTGCCAGCAGTTTATCGACAGCTTCACCCCTCCACTTT
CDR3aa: CASSLSTASPLHF

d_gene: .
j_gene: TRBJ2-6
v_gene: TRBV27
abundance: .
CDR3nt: TGTGCCAGCAGCTACTCTGGGGCCAACGTCCTGACTTTC
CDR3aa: CASSYSGANVLTF

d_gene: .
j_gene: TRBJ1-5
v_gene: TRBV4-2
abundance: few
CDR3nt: TGTGCCAGCAGCCAAGATTATACAGAATTTCAGCCCCAGCATTTT
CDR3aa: CASSQDYTEFQPQHF

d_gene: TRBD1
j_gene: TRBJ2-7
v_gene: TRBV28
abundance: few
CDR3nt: TGTGCCAGTTACCCCGGACAGGGGATCTACGAGCAGTACTTC
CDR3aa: CASYPGQGIYEQYF

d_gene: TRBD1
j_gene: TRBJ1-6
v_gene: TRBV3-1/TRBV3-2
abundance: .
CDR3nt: TGTGCCAGCAGCCAAGATTCGAACAGGGGCTCCTATAATTCACCCCTCCACTTT
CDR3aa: CASSQDSNRGSYNSPLHF

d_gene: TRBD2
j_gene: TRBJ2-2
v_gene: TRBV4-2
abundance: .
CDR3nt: TGTGCCAGCAGCCAAGGGGGGGGAATGAACACCGGGGAGCTGTTTTTT
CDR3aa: CASSQGGGMNTGELFF

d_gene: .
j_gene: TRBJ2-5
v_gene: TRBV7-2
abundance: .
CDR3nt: TGTGCCAGCAGCCCAGAGACGATCTGGGAGACCCAGTACTTC
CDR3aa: CASSPETIWETQYF

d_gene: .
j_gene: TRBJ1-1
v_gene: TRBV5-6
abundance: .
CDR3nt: TGTGCCAGCAGCTTGTACGGGGTCGGGGCAATGAACACTGAAGCTTTCTTT
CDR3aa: CASSLYGVGAMNTEAFF

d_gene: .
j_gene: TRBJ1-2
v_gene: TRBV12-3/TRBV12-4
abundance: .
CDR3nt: TGTGCCAGCAGTTTGATTAGGGAGGCTGGCTACACCTTC
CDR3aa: CASSLIREAGYTF

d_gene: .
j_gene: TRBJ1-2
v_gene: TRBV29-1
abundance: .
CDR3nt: TGCAGCACACGCGCCGATGGCTACACCTTC
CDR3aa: CSTRADGYTF

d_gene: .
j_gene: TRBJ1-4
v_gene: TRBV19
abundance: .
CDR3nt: TGTGCCAGTAGTATTATGATGCTGGCAACTAATGAAAAACTGTTTTTT
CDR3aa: CASSIMMLATNEKLFF

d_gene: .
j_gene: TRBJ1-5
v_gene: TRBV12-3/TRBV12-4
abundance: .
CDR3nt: TGTGCCAGCAGTTTAGGACCGAATCAGCCCCAGCATTTT
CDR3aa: CASSLGPNQPQHF

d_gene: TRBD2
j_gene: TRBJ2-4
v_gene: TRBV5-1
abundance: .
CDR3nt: TGCGCCAGCAGTCTTAGCGGGGGGGCGACGGAAAACATTCAGTACTTC
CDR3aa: CASSLSGGATENIQYF

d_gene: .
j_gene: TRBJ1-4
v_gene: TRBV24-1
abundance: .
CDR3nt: TGTGCCACCAGTGAAGAGGGGGACCCTAATGAAAAACTGTTTTTT
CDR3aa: CATSEEGDPNEKLFF

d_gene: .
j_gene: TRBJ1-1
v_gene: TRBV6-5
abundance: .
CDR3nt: TGTGCCAGCAATCTTTTAGGAAACACTGAAGCTTTCTTT
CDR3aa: CASNLLGNTEAFF

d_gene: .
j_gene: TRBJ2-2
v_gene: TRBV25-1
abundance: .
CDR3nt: TGTGCCAGCAGTGTCTCCGGGACGGCTAACACCGGGGAGCTGTTTTTT
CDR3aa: CASSVSGTANTGELFF

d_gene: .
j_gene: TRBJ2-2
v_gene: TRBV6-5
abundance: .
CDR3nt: TGTGCCAGCAGTTACGCTTCGAGTTCTGTGGGGGAGCTGTTTTTT
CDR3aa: CASSYASSSVGELFF

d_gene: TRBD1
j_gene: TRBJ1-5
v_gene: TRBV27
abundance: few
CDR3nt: TGTGCCAGCAGTTTTCAGGGGGCGGCAAATCAGCCCCAGCATTTT
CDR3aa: CASSFQGAANQPQHF

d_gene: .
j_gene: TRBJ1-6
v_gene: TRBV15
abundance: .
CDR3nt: TGTGCCACCAGCAGTTGGGGTGGCCTAGGAAATTCACCCCTCCACTTT
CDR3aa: CATSSWGGLGNSPLHF

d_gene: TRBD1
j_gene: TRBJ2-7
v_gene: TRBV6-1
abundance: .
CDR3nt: TGTGCCAGCAGTGATCCTAGGCAGGGGGCCTACGAGCAGTACTTC
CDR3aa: CASSDPRQGAYEQYF

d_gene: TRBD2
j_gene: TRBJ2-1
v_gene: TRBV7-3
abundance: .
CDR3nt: TGTGCCAGCAGCTTAGTCGGACTAGCGGGTCATGAGCAGTTCTTC
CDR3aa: CASSLVGLAGHEQFF